This is a list of T cell receptor beta chains from one sample in a study of CXCR3-negative and CXCR3-positive naive CD8 T cells. TCRdb reworked the 5' RACE reads into one entry per CDR3 protein, no DNA. The listing records around 160,000 distinct CDR3 sequences. The sample comprised naive CXCR3+ CD8+ T cells from blood. The receptors stem from a human donor in good health. Some clones in this sample may be carry-over from other donors' samples. The CDR3 runs from the conserved cysteine through the conserved F or W.

>TRBV30|TRBJ2-2
CAWSFPSTGELFF
>TRBV13|TRBJ2-7
CASSPSGADYEQYF
>TRBV4-3|TRBJ2-7
CASSQDPRANEQYF
>TRBV19|TRBJ1-1
CASSIVQAANTEAFF
>TRBV6-5|TRBJ2-7
CASSYQDRGYEQYF
>TRBV5-1|TRBJ1-1
CASSMGTDTEAFF
>TRBV27|TRBJ2-1
CASGGTSGVNYNEQFF
>TRBV29-1|TRBJ2-6
CSVSSGEGANVLTF
>TRBV4-2|TRBJ1-1
CASSQDIGSSGEAFF
>TRBV5-6|TRBJ2-2
CASSPLAGELFF
>TRBV5-1|TRBJ2-1
CASSLGGGSYNEQFF
>TRBV2|TRBJ2-7
CASSDGRGLADEQYF
>TRBV4-1|TRBJ2-7
CASSHPGTGGRREQYF
>TRBV28|TRBJ2-1
CATESGDSYNEQFF
>TRBV6-2/TRBV6-3|TRBJ1-1
CASSYDISEAFF
>TRBV14|TRBJ2-1
CASSQERLGTWYNEQFF
>TRBV5-1|TRBJ1-2
CASSLERQGSYGYTF
>TRBV6-6|TRBJ2-3
CASSWPSGLAGDTDTQYF
>TRBV7-9|TRBJ2-7
CASSFIAYEQYF
>TRBV6-6|TRBJ1-4
CASSPLEGGGEKLFF
>TRBV5-1|TRBJ2-3
CASSLEAGASTDTQYF
>TRBV20-1|TRBJ1-2
CSARFQGASYGYTF
>TRBV7-6|TRBJ2-3
CASSWGTGTDTQYF
>TRBV5-1|TRBJ2-3
CASSPVGQGTADTQYF
>TRBV7-9|TRBJ2-7
CASSPEGRTGNEQYF
>TRBV11-2|TRBJ2-3
CASSPGTGGAEDTQYF
>TRBV15|TRBJ1-1
CATSREGDRERVLEAFF
>TRBV28|TRBJ2-2
CASSLLTVDTGELFF
>TRBV21-1|TRBJ2-3
CASWWSLDTQYF
>TRBV7-9|TRBJ1-2
CASSLEIAASHYGYTF
>TRBV28|TRBJ2-3
CASSPVASDTQYF
>TRBV28|TRBJ2-1
CASSLIATSNEQFF
>TRBV3-1|TRBJ2-7
CASSETGFPSYEQYF
>TRBV6-5|TRBJ2-7
CASSYSQGTPVADEQYF
>TRBV4-3|TRBJ1-1
CASSQDDRAAQEAFF
>TRBV29-1|TRBJ2-1
CSVEDDSGLAYEQFF
>TRBV12-3/TRBV12-4|TRBJ2-1
CASSLRGEYNEQFF
>TRBV29-1|TRBJ2-1
CSVEDLKSGGTSQEYNEQFF
>TRBV28|TRBJ2-1
CATSLGSGLAFDEQFF
>TRBV5-4|TRBJ2-7
CASSPQAPSYEQYF
>TRBV7-9|TRBJ2-5
CASSSEYQGTQYF
>TRBV5-6|TRBJ1-2
CASGPDATGDGYTF
>TRBV6-5|TRBJ2-7
CASSPTGLNYEQYF
>TRBV12-3/TRBV12-4|TRBJ1-1
CASSGPQGNTEAFF
>TRBV4-2|TRBJ2-5
CASSQVPGQNQETQYF
>TRBV29-1|TRBJ1-2
CSVGRGWTGGEMSYTF
>TRBV19|TRBJ2-2
CASRALAHSNTGELFF
>TRBV7-9|TRBJ2-3
CASSPLDSSQYF
>TRBV14|TRBJ1-6
CSSSRRVLGSLHF
>TRBV29-1|TRBJ1-2
CSVVSPGLQGYTF
>TRBV3-1|TRBJ2-5
CASSLQGLQETQYF
>TRBV29-1|TRBJ2-3
CSAPGLTSTDTQYF
>TRBV27|TRBJ1-2
CASSGGELYGYTF
>TRBV6-1|TRBJ1-2
CASSQGDRLYGYTF
>TRBV15|TRBJ2-1
CATSTSFGYNEQFF
>TRBV13|TRBJ1-1
CASSPPPETDLEAFF
>TRBV9|TRBJ2-1
CASSVVADDSYNEQFF
>TRBV7-9|TRBJ2-7
CASSASASSYEQYF
>TRBV28|TRBJ2-3
CASHWTEEDTQYF
>TRBV6-1|TRBJ2-7
CASSEGQIYEQYF